The entry below describes one T cell receptor (beta chain). The CDR3 is 15 residues long. Germline V gene sequence: CDR1 LNHDA, CDR2 SQIVND (reference sequence). Trimming took off 6 bases at V and 1 base at J, with 14 bases between the two ends. TCRdb's copy holds only in-frame clones and misses some; the assay was immunoSEQ multiplex PCR. The data hold 90,000 to 120,000 clones, with less than 75% observed a single time. This sample is part of a study of blood T cell repertoires in COVID-19. Material: peripheral blood. The chain has TRBV19 and TRBJ2-3; maybe TRBD1 (6 bases). This clonotype was obtained from a woman aged 40 to 50 with acute or convalescent COVID-19. CDR3 DNA sequence: TGTGCCAGTAGCGAACAGGGAATCGGCACAGATACGCAGTATTTT. This gives the protein CASSEQGIGTDTQYF.